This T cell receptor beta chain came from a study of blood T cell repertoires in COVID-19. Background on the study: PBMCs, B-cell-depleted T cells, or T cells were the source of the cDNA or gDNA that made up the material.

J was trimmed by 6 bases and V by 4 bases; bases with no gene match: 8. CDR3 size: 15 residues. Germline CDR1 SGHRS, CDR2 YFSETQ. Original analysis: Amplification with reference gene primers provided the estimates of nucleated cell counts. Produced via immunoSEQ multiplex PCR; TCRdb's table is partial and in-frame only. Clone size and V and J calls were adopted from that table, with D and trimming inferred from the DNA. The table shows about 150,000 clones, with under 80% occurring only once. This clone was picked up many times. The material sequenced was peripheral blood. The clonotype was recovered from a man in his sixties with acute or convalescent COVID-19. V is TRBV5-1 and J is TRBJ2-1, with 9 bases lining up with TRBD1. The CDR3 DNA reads TGCGCCAGCAGCATTTCGGGACAGGGAACCAATGAGCAGTTCTTC. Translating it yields CASSISGQGTNEQFF.